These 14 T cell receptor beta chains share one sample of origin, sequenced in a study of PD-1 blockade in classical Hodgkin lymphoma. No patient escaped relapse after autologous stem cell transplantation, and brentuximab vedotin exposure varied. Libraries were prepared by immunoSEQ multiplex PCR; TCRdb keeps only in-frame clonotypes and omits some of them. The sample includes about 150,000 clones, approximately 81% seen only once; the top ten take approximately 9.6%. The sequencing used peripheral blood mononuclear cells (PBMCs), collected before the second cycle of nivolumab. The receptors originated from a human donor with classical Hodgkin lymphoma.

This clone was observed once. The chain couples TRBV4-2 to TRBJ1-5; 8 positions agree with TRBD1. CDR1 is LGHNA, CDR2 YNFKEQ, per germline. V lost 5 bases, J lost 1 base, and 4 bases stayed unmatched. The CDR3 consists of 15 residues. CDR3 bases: TGTGCCAGCAGCTTTGGGGACAGGAGCAATCAGCCCCAGCATTTT. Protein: CASSFGDRSNQPQHF.

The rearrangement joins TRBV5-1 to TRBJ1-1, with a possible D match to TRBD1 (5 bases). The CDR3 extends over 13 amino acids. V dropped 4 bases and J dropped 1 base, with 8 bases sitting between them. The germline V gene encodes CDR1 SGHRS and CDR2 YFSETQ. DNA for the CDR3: TGCGCCAGCAGCCCCCAGGGGAACACTGAAGCTTTCTTT. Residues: CASSPQGNTEAFF.

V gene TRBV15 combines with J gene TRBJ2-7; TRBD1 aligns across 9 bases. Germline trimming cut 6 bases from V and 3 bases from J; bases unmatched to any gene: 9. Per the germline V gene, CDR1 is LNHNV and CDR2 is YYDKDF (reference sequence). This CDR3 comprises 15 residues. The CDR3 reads CATSLDRGVIYEQYF. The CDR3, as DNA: TGTGCCACCAGTCTAGACAGGGGGGTCATCTACGAGCAGTACTTC.

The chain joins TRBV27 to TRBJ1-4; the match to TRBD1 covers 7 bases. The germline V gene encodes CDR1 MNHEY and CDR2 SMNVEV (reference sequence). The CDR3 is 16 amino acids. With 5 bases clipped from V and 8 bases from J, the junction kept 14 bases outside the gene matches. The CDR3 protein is CASSPRLDRDGEKLFF. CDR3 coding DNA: TGTGCCAGCAGTCCACGGTTAGACAGGGACGGCGAAAAACTGTTTTTT.

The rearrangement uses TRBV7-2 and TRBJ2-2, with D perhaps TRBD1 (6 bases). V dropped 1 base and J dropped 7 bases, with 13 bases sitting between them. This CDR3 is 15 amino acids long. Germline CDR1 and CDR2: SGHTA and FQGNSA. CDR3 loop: CASSLVGGGDGELFF. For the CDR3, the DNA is TGTGCCAGCAGCTTAGTAGGGGGTGGGGACGGGGAGCTGTTTTTT.

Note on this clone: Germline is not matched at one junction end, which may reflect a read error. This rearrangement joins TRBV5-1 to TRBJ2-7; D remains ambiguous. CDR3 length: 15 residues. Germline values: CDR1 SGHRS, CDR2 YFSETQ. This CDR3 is CASSLVRSSSYEQYF. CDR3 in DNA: TGTGCCAGCAGCTTGGTGCGTTCCAGCTCCTACGAGCAGTACTTC. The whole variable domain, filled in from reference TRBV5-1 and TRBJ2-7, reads KAGVTQTPRYLIKTRGQQVTLSCSPISGHRSVSWYQQTPGQGLQFLFEYFSETQRNKGNFPGRFSGRQFSNSRSEMNVSTLELGDSALYLCASSLVRSSSYEQYFGPGTRLTVT.

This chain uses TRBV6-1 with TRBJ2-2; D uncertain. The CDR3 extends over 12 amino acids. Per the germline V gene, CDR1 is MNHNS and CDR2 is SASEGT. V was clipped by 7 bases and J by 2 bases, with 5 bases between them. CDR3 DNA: TGTGCCAGCACCGGTAACACCGGGGAGCTGTTTTTT. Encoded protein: CASTGNTGELFF.

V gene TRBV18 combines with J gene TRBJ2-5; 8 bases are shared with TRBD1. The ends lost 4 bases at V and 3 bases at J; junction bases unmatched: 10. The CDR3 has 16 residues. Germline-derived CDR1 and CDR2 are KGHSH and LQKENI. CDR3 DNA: TGTGCCAGCTCACTCTCCAGGGGGCGTGGGGAAGAGACCCAGTACTTC. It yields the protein CASSLSRGRGEETQYF. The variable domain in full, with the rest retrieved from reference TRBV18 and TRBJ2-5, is NAGVMQNPRHLVRRRGQEARLRCSPMKGHSHVYWYRQLPEEGLKFMVYLQKENIIDESGMPKERFSAEFPKEGPSILRIQQVVRGDSAAYFCASSLSRGRGEETQYFGPGTRLLVL.

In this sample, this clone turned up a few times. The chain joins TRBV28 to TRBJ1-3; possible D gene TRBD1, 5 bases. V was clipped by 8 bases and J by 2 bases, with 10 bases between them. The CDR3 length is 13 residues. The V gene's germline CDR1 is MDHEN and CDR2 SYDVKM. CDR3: CASWGSAGNTIYF. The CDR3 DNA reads TGTGCCAGCTGGGGGAGTGCTGGAAACACCATATATTTT.

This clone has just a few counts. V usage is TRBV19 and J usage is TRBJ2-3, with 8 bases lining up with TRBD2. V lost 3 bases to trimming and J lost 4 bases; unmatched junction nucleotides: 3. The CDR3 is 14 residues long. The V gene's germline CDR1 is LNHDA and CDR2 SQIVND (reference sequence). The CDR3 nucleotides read TGTGCCAGTAGTATGGCGGGGGGCCCAGATACGCAGTATTTT. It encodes CASSMAGGPDTQYF.

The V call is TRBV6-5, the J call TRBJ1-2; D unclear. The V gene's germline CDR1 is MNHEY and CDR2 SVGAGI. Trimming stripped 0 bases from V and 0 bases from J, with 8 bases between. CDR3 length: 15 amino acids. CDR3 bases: TGTGCCAGCAGTTACTCACGGTGGTCTAACTATGGCTACACCTTC. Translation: CASSYSRWSNYGYTF.

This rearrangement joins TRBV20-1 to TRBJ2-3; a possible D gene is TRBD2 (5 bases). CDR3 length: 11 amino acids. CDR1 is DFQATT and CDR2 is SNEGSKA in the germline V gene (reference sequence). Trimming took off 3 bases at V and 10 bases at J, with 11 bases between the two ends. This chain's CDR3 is CSARAGLAQYF. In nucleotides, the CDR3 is TGCAGTGCTAGGGCCGGACTGGCGCAGTATTTT.

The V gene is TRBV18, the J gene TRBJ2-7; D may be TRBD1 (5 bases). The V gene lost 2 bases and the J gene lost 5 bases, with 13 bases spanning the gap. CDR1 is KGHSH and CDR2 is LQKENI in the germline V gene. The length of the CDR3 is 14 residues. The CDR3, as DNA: TGTGCCAGCTCACCAGAGTATGGGGCCAACGAGCAGTACTTC. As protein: CASSPEYGANEQYF.

The CDR3 sequence: CASSLKADMNTEAFF. In DNA form, the CDR3 reads TGTGCCAGCAGTTTAAAGGCAGATATGAACACTGAAGCTTTCTTT. The chain carries TRBV27 and TRBJ1-1, with no clear D. Germline assignment: CDR1 MNHEY and CDR2 SMNVEV (reference sequence). V was shortened by 2 bases and J by 0 bases, with 10 bases between the two germline ends. The CDR3 is made up of 15 amino acids.